This TCR beta chain comes out of a study of somatic mutations in cytotoxic T cells in rheumatoid arthritis. Notes on the study in general: More than 20% of CD8+ cells belonged to the largest clone in about an eighth of the roughly 65 patients. No age-related increase in CD8+ clonality was seen in healthy controls, but one was seen in rheumatoid arthritis patients. Patients with rheumatoid arthritis did not differ significantly from age-matched healthy controls in CD8+ T-cell clonality.

By positive magnetic bead selection, CD4+ and CD8+ cells were isolated, and their purity was checked by flow cytometry. This clone was found a few times. Its antigen remains unidentified. TCRdb's table, derived via immunoSEQ multiplex PCR, lists solely in-frame clones and lacks some. Of 11,000 or so clones listed, roughly 74% are singletons. The J segment lost 0 bases and the V segment lost 4 bases, leaving 5 bases of the junction unmatched. From germline, CDR1 is SNHLY and CDR2 FYNNEI. The CDR3 is made up of 15 amino acids. This TCR came from a woman aged 40 to 50 in good health. Sequenced sample: CD8+ T cells sorted from blood. J is TRBJ2-7 and V is TRBV2, with 8 bases identical to TRBD1. The CDR3 DNA reads TGTGCCAGCAGTGTCGGACAGGGCCACTCCTACGAGCAGTACTTC. It translates to CASSVGQGHSYEQYF.